A single sample gave rise to the 10 T cell receptor beta chains below, sequenced in a study of T cell repertoires in cytomegalovirus infection. In TCRdb, the reads were re-called with MiXCR into one record per CDR3 protein. The sample includes about 440,000 distinct CDR3 sequences, around 32% seen only once; the top ten take roughly an eighth. Sequenced input: PBMCs. The receptors here all came from a human donor in good health (CMV status not recorded). Some clones in this sample may be carry-over from other donors' samples.

This clonotype was seen once. Sequence at one end of the junction differs from germline and may be a read error. As DNA, the CDR3 is TGTGCCAGCAGCTTAGCCGGCGGGGTGGGTCAGCCCCATCATTTT. Amino acids: CASSLAGGVGQPHHF. V and J are TRBV7-8 and TRBJ1-5; no firm D call. Per germline, CDR1 SGHVS and CDR2 FQNEAQ. The CDR3 covers 15 residues.

This clonotype was seen a handful of times. The chain links TRBV24-1 to TRBJ2-3; no clear D gene. Germline CDR1 reads KGHDR; CDR2 reads SFDVKD. V was trimmed by 2 bases and J by 2 bases, leaving 7 bases between them. The CDR3 spans 14 residues. This CDR3 reads CATSDSGYTDTQYF. The CDR3 DNA sequence: TGTGCCACCAGTGATTCTGGTTACACAGATACGCAGTATTTT.

On this clonotype itself: At one boundary the junction diverges from the germline segment, which might be a read error. The chain has TRBV5-1 and TRBJ2-3; the match to TRBD1 covers 8 bases. Germline V gene sequence: CDR1 SGHRS, CDR2 YFSETQ. This CDR3 is built from 16 residues. For the CDR3, the DNA is TGCGCCAGCAGCTTTCTGGACAGGGTTAGCACAGATACGCAGAATTTT. It is translated as CASSFLDRVSTDTQNF.

The chain employs TRBV6-6 and TRBJ1-6; 7 bases match TRBD1. CDR3 length equals 17 residues. Looked up from germline, CDR1 is MNHNY and CDR2 is SVGAGI (reference sequence). After removal of 5 bases from V and 6 bases from J, the junction contained 13 bases not matched to a gene. CDR3: CASSEHPGQRFNSPLHF. The CDR3, as DNA: TGTGCCAGCAGTGAGCATCCGGGACAGAGATTTAATTCACCCCTCCACTTT.

This clonotype was recorded a few times. The chain employs TRBV7-7 and TRBJ1-4, with D possibly matching TRBD1 (6 bases). Trimming shortened V by 4 bases and J by 8 bases, and 11 bases separated the two germline ends. The CDR3 has 13 residues. Germline V gives CDR1 SSHAT, CDR2 FNYEAQ (reference sequence). As DNA, the CDR3 is TGTGCCAGCAGCTCCGGGACACAGGAAAAACTGTTTTTT. It codes for CASSSGTQEKLFF.

The chain is built from TRBV12-3 or TRBV12-4 and TRBJ1-2; a weak D match, TRBD1 (6 bases). CDR3 size: 14 residues. With 7 bases removed from V and 1 base from J, the gap between germline ends came to 13 bases. The CDR3 DNA reads as TGTGCCAGCATTCACAGGGATCTTAACTATGGCTACACCTTC. It encodes CASIHRDLNYGYTF.

This clonotype was counted only a few times. The V call is TRBV5-4, the J call TRBJ2-5; the D gene is possibly TRBD1 (5 bases). This CDR3 spans 16 amino acids. V lost 4 bases, J lost 2 bases, and 18 bases lay in between. CDR1 and CDR2 from the germline V gene are SGHNT and YYREEE (reference sequence). The chain's CDR3 is CASSPSSRVGQETQYF. The CDR3 nucleotides are TGTGCCAGCAGCCCCTCATCCAGGGTAGGGCAAGAGACCCAGTACTTC.

V gene TRBV6-1 combines with J gene TRBJ2-1, with a weak D call TRBD1 (6 bases). CDR1 and CDR2 from the germline V gene are MNHNS and SASEGT. The CDR3 is 14 residues long. Deletions cut 7 bases from V and 0 bases from J, with 10 bases between. CDR3 in amino acids: CASMAGASYNEQFF. The CDR3 nucleotides read TGTGCCAGCATGGCAGGGGCCTCCTACAATGAGCAGTTCTTC.

For this clonotype: Because it lacks the conserved phenylalanine or tryptophan at the end, this CDR3 is likely a read error. The gene calls are TRBV10-3 and TRBJ1-2; 7 bases match TRBD1. V was pared by 6 bases and J by 2 bases, with 0 bases of the junction left unmatched. CDR3 size: 12 residues. The V gene's germline CDR1 is ENHRY and CDR2 SYGVKD. CDR3 coding DNA: TGTGCCATCAGGGGACAGAACTATGGCTACACCTTA. Its protein is CAIRGQNYGYTL.

Notes on this clonotype: This is likely a read error, given that the CDR3 carries no conserved phenylalanine or tryptophan at its end. J is TRBJ2-1 and V is TRBV12-3 or TRBV12-4, with 7 bases aligning to TRBD2. J lost 2 bases, V lost 3 bases, and 4 bases had no gene match. The CDR3 is made up of 15 amino acids. The CDR3 is CASSLSGATYNEQFL. The DNA of the CDR3 is TGTGCCAGCAGTTTGAGCGGGGCGACCTACAATGAGCAGTTCTTA.